This T cell receptor beta chain was profiled in a study of shared clonotypes between healthy human individuals. About the research overall: Donors were a couple of women and a few men aged 18 to 49. Each donor's CD4 naive and CD4 memory cells filled three plates apiece, CD8 naive two, and CD8 memory one. Study conclusions and caveats: Naive CD4 clonotype sharing across a handful of donors was about 5%.

In germline, CDR1 is LNHDA, CDR2 SQIVND (reference sequence). Trimming removed 7 bases from V and 8 bases from J, with 14 bases in between. The CDR3 has 13 residues. With regard to this clone: What it binds is not known.

Deep was the level at which the assay was run. TCRdb's copy holds only in-frame clones and misses some; the assay was immunoSEQ multiplex PCR. The table shows about 1,800,000 clones, with 85% to 95% occurring only once. Terminally differentiated effector memory CD45RA+ cells were excluded from the naive CD8 cells, which were CD45RO-negative and positively selected for CCR7. V usage is TRBV19 and J usage is TRBJ2-2; D is uncertain. The clonotype was recovered from a man aged 18 to 29 in good health. The sequencing sample was made of naive CD8+ T cells sorted from blood. CDR3 sequence (DNA): TGTGCCAGTAAAAGGGCCGCATTGGGGGAGCTGTTTTTT. This encodes CASKRAALGELFF.